Listed below are T cell receptor beta chains from one sample, sequenced in a study of shared clonotypes between healthy human individuals. The protocol was immunoSEQ multiplex PCR, while the TCRdb copy is restricted to in-frame clones and leaves out a portion. The sample holds about 2 million clones, around 95% seen once. The sequenced material came from naive CD4+ T cells sorted from blood. All receptors come from a man in his late teens or twenties in good health. The conserved cysteine and the conserved F or W are not part of the CDR3 here. Fields, in order: V gene, J gene, CDR3 protein.

TRBV7-2	TRBJ2-7	ASSLASTSSYEQY
TRBV27	TRBJ2-7	ASSLSRGPGASEQY
TRBV27	TRBJ2-4	ASSLTGGLAKNIQY
TRBV2	TRBJ2-7	ASSPQGYEQY
TRBV11-3	TRBJ1-2	ASSWTGDPAPT
TRBV11-2	TRBJ2-7	ASSNNRGLYEQY
TRBV5-1	TRBJ1-3	ASSDGRGPSSGNTIY
TRBV6-5	TRBJ1-3	ASRAGDLSGNTIY
TRBV6-5	TRBJ2-3	ASTRTGTDTQY
TRBV9	TRBJ2-3	ASSVEGNRADTQY
TRBV6-1	TRBJ2-7	ASRPSGYTYEQY
TRBV2	TRBJ2-6	ASSDLGGANVLT
TRBV18	TRBJ2-1	ASSNSGETYNEQF
TRBV28	TRBJ1-5	ASSAPGTRYQPQH
TRBV2	TRBJ2-5	ASSEHGETQY
TRBV18	TRBJ1-5	ASSQSTGDQPQH
TRBV4-3	TRBJ2-7	ASSRVGGSYEQY
TRBV7-2	TRBJ1-1	ASSLVRVPGTEAF
TRBV5-4	TRBJ2-2	ASSPPRGTTGELF
TRBV10-2	TRBJ1-2	ASSEAGMVQGRGYT
TRBV12-2	TRBJ1-2	ASRLLWTTLNYGYT
TRBV29-1	TRBJ2-6	SVVFDSSGANVLT
TRBV28	TRBJ1-5	ASSRTPGDNQPQH
TRBV5-1	TRBJ2-3	ASSLDNPSTDTQY
TRBV27	TRBJ2-7	ASSLFAGGSSYEQY
TRBV5-4	TRBJ2-2	ASSLGGGSGTGELF
TRBV30	TRBJ2-1	AWSPLSTYNEQF
TRBV27	TRBJ2-5	ASSFSGRTEETQY
TRBV30	TRBJ2-4	AWSRTREKNIQY
TRBV5-1	TRBJ2-7	ASSLGDRVAYEQY
TRBV6-5	TRBJ1-6	ASSSPAGGNSPLH
TRBV6-6	TRBJ1-1	ASSRIQGINTEAF
TRBV5-4	TRBJ2-5	ASSSKGGRQETQY
TRBV5-8	TRBJ2-5	ASSFGTDRSVKTQY
TRBV4-1	TRBJ2-7	ASSLSGREVEQY
TRBV7-3	TRBJ2-2	ASSVTGIGGELF
TRBV4-1	TRBJ2-7	ASSARDRTSYEQY
TRBV2	TRBJ1-3	ASSEVGFSGNTIY
TRBV7-2	TRBJ2-1	ASSFGLAAYNEQF
TRBV6-7	TRBJ2-3	ASSRSAGPKTDTQY
TRBV6-1	TRBJ1-2	ASSDLAGGVYGYT
TRBV7-2	TRBJ2-7	ASSLGAGGSYEQY
TRBV4-3	TRBJ2-3	ASSQDRWGGSGSPDTQY
TRBV11-2	TRBJ2-7	ASSLEVSSAYEQY
TRBV28	TRBJ1-6	ASNLGTVSSPLH
TRBV7-6	TRBJ2-3	ASSYFGGLGTDTQY
TRBV6-1	TRBJ2-3	ASSEVGGGGTDTQY
TRBV9	TRBJ2-3	ASSAIHLLAGFTDTQY
TRBV5-1	TRBJ1-2	ASSADRWDYGYT
TRBV5-6	TRBJ2-7	ASSWGTSVPSYEQY
TRBV4-3	TRBJ2-1	ASSHEASGRANNEQF
TRBV5-1	TRBJ2-4	ASSLEWAGEAKNIQY
TRBV5-4	TRBJ2-2	ASSSMTSGGTGELF
TRBV6-5	TRBJ2-7	ASTDRFSSYEQY
TRBV6-1	TRBJ2-3	ASSERPASTDTQY
TRBV4-1	TRBJ2-2	ASSQDGARVTGELF